One and the same sample provided the 5 T cell receptor beta chains below, sequenced in a study of a mutant IDH1 vaccine in newly diagnosed glioma (dated by TCRdb to about 2021). Their cognate antigens are unknown. Library preparation was by the immunoSEQ multiplex PCR assay. TCRdb retrieved this table from immuneACCESS and kept in-frame rearrangements only. Not all clones are present; in checked studies, unresolved V genes account for under half, and no reason is known for the remainder. Here the sample has 50,000 to 65,000 clones; roughly nine tenths occur a single time. 1.6% of the sample goes to the ten largest clones. The time point label here, explained by the study, means: week 35, safety follow-up. Every vaccine dose consisted of 300 ug of a 20-mer mutant IDH1 peptide in Montanide, administered subcutaneously together with topical imiquimod. Sequenced here: PBMCs, sampled from a glioma patient whose treatment included an IDH1 peptide vaccine. The receptors were sampled from a man aged 40-50 years with glioma.

This rearrangement joins TRBV4-1 to TRBJ2-5; D may be TRBD2 (7 bases). V lost 1 base, J lost 5 bases, and 26 bases lay in between. Germline lookup yields CDR1 MGHRA and CDR2 YSYEKL. This CDR3 has 19 amino acids. The CDR3 sequence: CASSQGWAGRGGFVETQYF. CDR3 DNA: TGCGCCAGCAGCCAAGGCTGGGCGGGTAGGGGGGGGTTTGTGGAGACCCAGTACTTC.

The chain uses TRBV4-1 and TRBJ1-1, with unresolved D. From germline, CDR1 is MGHRA and CDR2 YSYEKL. V was shortened by 6 bases and J by 11 bases, with 25 bases between the two germline ends. CDR3 length: 15 amino acids. The CDR3 is CASRAGGRLPGRAFF. The CDR3 DNA reads TGCGCCAGCAGAGCTGGAGGACGGCTTCCCGGGAGGGCTTTCTTT.

This sequence joins TRBV14 and TRBJ2-1; no clear D gene. The V gene's germline CDR1 is SGHDN and CDR2 FVKESK. The CDR3 loop spans 17 amino acids. The ends were cut back, 4 bases at V and 2 bases at J, with 18 bases in the middle. The CDR3 here is CASSPLISAVTYNEQFF. For the CDR3, the DNA is TGTGCCAGCAGCCCCCTAATTTCGGCAGTAACCTACAATGAGCAGTTCTTC.

V and J are TRBV7-8 and TRBJ1-2; 9 positions agree with TRBD1. The CDR3 consists of 15 residues. V was clipped by 1 base and J by 4 bases; unmatched bases: 4. Germline CDR1 is SGHVS and CDR2 is FQNEAQ. The CDR3 here is CASSLGPDRGYGYTF. Written as DNA, the CDR3 is TGTGCCAGCAGCTTAGGTCCGGACAGGGGCTATGGCTACACCTTC.

The J gene is TRBJ1-2, the V gene TRBV5-1; D not certain. In germline, CDR1 is SGHRS, CDR2 YFSETQ. V gave up 4 bases and J gave up 5 bases, with 12 bases separating them. CDR3 length: 13 amino acids. CDR3 bases: TGCGCCAGCAGCCCAGCGCCCGAATATGGCTACACCTTC. It encodes CASSPAPEYGYTF.